This TCR beta chain originates from a study of OX40 agonist ivuxolimab in advanced cancers. At the level of the study: As their treatment, patients were administered ivuxolimab, an agonistic anti-OX40 (CD134) antibody.

Here immunoSEQ multiplex PCR was the method, and the copy in TCRdb shows in-frame clones only, minus some. Here the sample spans about 34,000 clones, under 90% being singletons. Turning to this clone: The antigen is unknown.

This CDR3 contains 12 residues. Trimming took off 8 bases at V and 8 bases at J, with 15 bases between the two ends. Germline values: CDR1 MNHEY, CDR2 SVGAGI. Study outcomes and limitations: The study found that CD8+ T cells averaged more expanded clones than CD4+. Clonal expansion in partial responders at 0.1-3.0 mg/kg ranked among the lowest. The authors also found low normalized T-cell clonal expansion in some nonresponders.

The TCR was taken from an adult with an advanced solid tumor such as melanoma, head and neck, liver or kidney cancer. V usage is TRBV6-5 and J usage is TRBJ1-1, with a weak D call TRBD1 (5 bases). The sample consisted of CD4+ or CD8+ T cells sorted from blood, taken in a trial of the OX40 agonist ivuxolimab. The CDR3 loop is CASGQWRAEAFF. CDR3 nucleotide sequence: TGTGCCAGCGGACAATGGAGGGCAGAAGCTTTCTTT.